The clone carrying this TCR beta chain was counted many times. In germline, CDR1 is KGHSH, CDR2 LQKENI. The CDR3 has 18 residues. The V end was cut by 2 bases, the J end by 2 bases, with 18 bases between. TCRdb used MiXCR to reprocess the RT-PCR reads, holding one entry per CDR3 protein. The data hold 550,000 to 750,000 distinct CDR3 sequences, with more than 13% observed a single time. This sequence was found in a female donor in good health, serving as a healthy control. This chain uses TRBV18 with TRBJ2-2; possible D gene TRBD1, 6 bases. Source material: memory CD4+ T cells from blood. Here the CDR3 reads CASSPSARQEKNTGELFF. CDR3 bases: TGTGCCAGCTCACCAAGCGCGAGACAGGAGAAAAACACCGGGGAGCTGTTTTTT.